This note documents a single T cell receptor (beta chain) sequence. Its matching antigen is unknown. This entry comes from a study of blood T cells in healthy people across ages. This CDR3 is built from 16 residues. Trimming took 5 bases from V and 3 from J; bases not matched to a gene: 8. Broader study findings: For the donors, CMV status was unknown and possibly confounded expanded clonotype changes. Observed TCR beta diversity showed a strong correlation with the percentage of naive T cells as measured by flow cytometry. Calculation of diversity from one million T cells yielded estimates considered to be underestimates. Compared with aged donors, long-lived donors showed fewer expanded clones, suggesting selection.

A second PCR of about 7 to 12 cycles used a sample-barcoded 5' primer and a J-beta primer mix. Each CDR3 protein is one row after TCRdb ran MiXCR on the 5' RACE reads. The table shows hundreds of thousands of distinct CDR3 sequences, with about 53% occurring only once. The source of this sequence is a man aged 60 to 69 in good health. Sequenced material: blood. The J gene is TRBJ1-5, the V gene TRBV12-3 or TRBV12-4; 9 bases line up with TRBD1. CDR3: CASSQTGTGNNQPQHF. The DNA of the CDR3 is TGTGCCAGCAGTCAGACCGGGACAGGGAACAATCAGCCCCAGCATTTT.